The 8 T cell receptor beta chains below all came from one sample that was sequenced in a study of cytomegalovirus exposure and HLA in healthy donors. The PCR made use of 60 Vbeta and 13 Jbeta primers. Sequencing was performed with immunoSEQ multiplex PCR; in TCRdb, only in-frame clones are kept and a portion is missing. The table records roughly 120,000 clones, 80% of them present only once. Specimen: PBMCs. The receptors were sampled from a female donor in good health and CMV-seropositive.

As concerns this clone: Distinct nucleotide sequences in the sample also encode this CDR3. The rearrangement joins TRBV18 to TRBJ1-6; TRBD1 matches at 10 bases. Germline V lookup: CDR1 KGHSH, CDR2 LQKENI. The CDR3 length is 14 residues. V lost 3 bases, J lost 7 bases, and 0 bases stayed unmatched. Here the CDR3 reads CASSPGQGNSPLHF. Here the CDR3 DNA reads TGTGCCAGCTCACCGGGACAGGGGAATTCACCCCTCCACTTT.

This clone was counted once. The rearrangement uses TRBV18 and TRBJ2-5; D is perhaps TRBD2 (6 bases). V lost 3 bases to trimming and J lost 7 bases, with 18 bases between them. This CDR3 is 15 amino acids long. Germline V gives CDR1 KGHSH, CDR2 LQKENI. This CDR3 is CASSPGTSPLGTQYF. The CDR3 DNA sequence: TGTGCCAGCTCACCGGGCACTAGCCCCCTCGGGACCCAGTACTTC.

The V call is TRBV7-6, the J call TRBJ2-7, with 9 bases aligning to TRBD1. Germline CDR1 is SGHVS and CDR2 is FNYEAQ. The J segment lost 5 bases and the V segment lost 5 bases, leaving 1 base of the junction unmatched. The CDR3 loop spans 12 amino acids. The CDR3: CASSDRGNEQYF. In nucleotides, the CDR3 is TGTGCCAGCAGCGACAGGGGGAACGAGCAGTACTTC.

A remark on this clone: The same CDR3 arises from other DNA sequences in this sample as well. The DNA of the CDR3 is TGTGCCAGTAGTCTAGCGGGGGGAGAGACCCAGTACTTC. Translating it yields CASSLAGGETQYF. The chain combines TRBV19 with TRBJ2-5; 11 bases agree with TRBD2. The CDR3 spans 13 residues. The germline V gene encodes CDR1 LNHDA and CDR2 SQIVND (reference sequence). V lost 5 bases and J lost 4; bases outside the gene matches: 0.

V gene TRBV5-4 combines with J gene TRBJ1-2, with D perhaps matching TRBD1 (5 bases). V gave up 4 bases and J gave up 3 bases, with 16 bases separating them. Germline V gives CDR1 SGHNT, CDR2 YYREEE (reference sequence). The CDR3 loop spans 15 amino acids. This CDR3 is CASSPLHVRDYGYTF. The CDR3 nucleotides read TGTGCCAGCAGCCCCTTGCATGTCAGGGACTATGGCTACACCTTC.

The chain couples TRBV18 to TRBJ2-7; D is possibly TRBD2 (5 bases). The germline V gene encodes CDR1 KGHSH and CDR2 LQKENI. V lost 6 bases, J lost 0 bases, and 12 bases lay in between. CDR3 length: 14 amino acids. The CDR3 sequence: CASSIGKTSYEQYF. For the CDR3, the DNA is TGTGCCAGCTCGATCGGGAAAACCTCCTACGAGCAGTACTTC.

Only a few counts were recorded for this clone. The V and J genes are TRBV4-3 and TRBJ1-6; D gene uncertain. The germline V gene encodes CDR1 LGHNA and CDR2 YSLEER. Trimming stripped 2 bases from V and 9 bases from J, with 8 bases between. The CDR3 loop spans 13 amino acids. The CDR3 coding sequence is TGCGCCAGCAGCCAACAGGACTTTTCACCCCTCCACTTT. This translates into CASSQQDFSPLHF.

This chain uses TRBV27 with TRBJ2-1; D ambiguous. CDR3 length: 15 amino acids. V was cut by 5 bases and J by 0 bases, with 11 bases left in between. The germline gives CDR1 MNHEY, CDR2 SMNVEV (reference sequence). The CDR3 reads CASSPTSSSYNEQFF. As DNA, the CDR3 is TGTGCCAGCAGTCCTACCTCGAGCTCCTACAATGAGCAGTTCTTC.